The T cell receptor (beta chain) under discussion was sequenced for a study of regulatory and conventional T cells in RAG deficiency. The CDR3 totals 13 residues. The germline CDR1 and CDR2 sequences are GTSNPN and SVGIG (reference sequence). Trimming removed 0 bases at V and 8 bases at J, with 11 bases between. This table comes from immunoSEQ multiplex PCR, and its TCRdb copy is limited to in-frame clones, with some not included. The data hold under 35,000 clones, with approximately 90% observed a single time. This sample also appeared in a second study, on regulatory T cells. Turning to that study: Amplification used 52 TRBV primers and 13 TRBJ primers.

This clonotype was sampled from a human donor in good health. The sample comprised CD8+ T cells sorted from blood. The chain recombines TRBV30 with TRBJ2-1; D is unresolved. The CDR3 reads CAWSVLTGDEQFF. In nucleotides, the CDR3 is TGTGCCTGGAGTGTACTAACCGGAGATGAGCAGTTCTTC. The variable domain in full, completed from reference TRBV30 and TRBJ2-1, reads SQTIHQWPATLVQPVGSPLSLECTVEGTSNPNLYWYRQAAGRGLQLLFYSVGIGQISSEVPQNLSASRPQDRQFILSSKKLLLSDSGFYLCAWSVLTGDEQFFGPGTRLTVL.